The 16 T cell receptor beta chains below come from one sample, sequenced in a study of control samples from healthy donors and cancer patients. Clones were read by immunoSEQ multiplex PCR, and TCRdb kept only the in-frame ones, dropping some. This sample has around 67,000 clones, with approximately 89% found just once. The specimen was PBMCs. The receptor source for this set is a man aged 55 to 69 with colorectal cancer.

The chain links TRBV4-2 to TRBJ2-5; D is ambiguous. The ends were cut back, 4 bases at V and 2 bases at J, with 17 bases in the middle. The germline V gene encodes CDR1 LGHNA and CDR2 YNFKEQ. CDR3 length: 16 amino acids. CDR3 sequence reads: CASSLQPRTDQETQYF. The CDR3 coding sequence is TGTGCCAGCAGCCTCCAACCTCGGACCGATCAAGAGACCCAGTACTTC.

This clone was seen only once. J is TRBJ2-3 and V is TRBV2; TRBD1 aligns across 9 bases. Trimming at V came to 6 bases and at J to 5 bases, leaving 9 bases not matched to a gene. This CDR3 region has 15 residues. CDR1 and CDR2 (germline): SNHLY, FYNNEI. The CDR3 coding sequence is TGTGCCAGCAGGTCTCCGGGACAGGGAATAGATACGCAGTATTTT. Protein sequence: CASRSPGQGIDTQYF.

J is TRBJ1-5 and V is TRBV18; D perhaps matches TRBD1 (6 bases). Trimming pared 3 bases from V and 1 base from J, leaving 13 bases between. From germline, CDR1 is KGHSH and CDR2 LQKENI. This CDR3 spans 16 amino acids. For the CDR3, the DNA is TGTGCCAGCTCACCCCCGGGGGGGGCGAGCAATCAGCCCCAGCATTTT. Translating gives CASSPPGGASNQPQHF. Combining the CDR3 with reference TRBV18 and TRBJ1-5 gives the whole variable domain NAGVMQNPRHLVRRRGQEARLRCSPMKGHSHVYWYRQLPEEGLKFMVYLQKENIIDESGMPKERFSAEFPKEGPSILRIQQVVRGDSAAYFCASSPPGGASNQPQHFGDGTRLSIL.

This chain connects TRBV9 to TRBJ2-6; TRBD1 aligns across 8 bases. Germline V gene data show CDR1 as SGDLS and CDR2 as YYNGEE. This CDR3 comprises 16 residues. The V and J ends lost 3 bases and 0 bases, in that order; junction bases with no gene match: 2. The CDR3 sequence is CASSADRGSGANVLTF. The CDR3 DNA is TGTGCCAGCAGCGCCGACAGGGGCTCTGGGGCCAACGTCCTGACTTTC. The full variable domain, with the rest looked up from reference TRBV9 and TRBJ2-6, is DSGVTQTPKHLITATGQRVTLRCSPRSGDLSVYWYQQSLDQGLQFLIQYYNGEERAKGNILERFSAQQFPDLHSELNLSSLELGDSALYFCASSADRGSGANVLTFGAGSRLTVL.

This clone was seen only a few times. The chain recombines TRBV15 with TRBJ1-5; D is possibly TRBD1 (5 bases). Trimming left V 5 bases short and J 5 bases short, with 7 bases between. Per the germline V gene, CDR1 is LNHNV and CDR2 is YYDKDF (reference sequence). This CDR3 has 12 residues. The CDR3 DNA is TGTGCCACCAGCGGGGACCATCAGCCCCAGCATTTT. Amino acid sequence: CATSGDHQPQHF.

This clone has only one observation. This chain links TRBV3-1 (or the pseudogene TRBV3-2) with TRBJ2-3; D possibly corresponds to TRBD1 (6 bases). Trimming removed 5 bases from V and 1 base from J, with 13 bases in between. This CDR3 is built from 15 residues. CDR1 LGHDT and CDR2 YNNKEL come from the germline V gene (reference sequence). As DNA, the CDR3 is TGTGCCAGCAGCGAAAGGGGGTTAGGCACAGATACGCAGTATTTT. Translated, it gives CASSERGLGTDTQYF.

Only a few counts were recorded for this clone. This chain connects TRBV5-1 to TRBJ1-2; maybe TRBD1 (5 bases). V gave up 6 bases and J gave up 4 bases, with 22 bases separating them. Looked up from germline, CDR1 is SGHRS and CDR2 is YFSETQ. The CDR3 spans 16 residues. As DNA, the CDR3 is TGCGCCAGCACCCTTGGGGAGGGGCAAAGCGTCTATGGCTACACCTTC. This codes for CASTLGEGQSVYGYTF.

The chain couples TRBV5-5 to TRBJ1-6; D ambiguous. Trimming stripped 0 bases from V and 15 bases from J, with 7 bases between. Per germline, CDR1 SGHKS and CDR2 YYEKEE (reference sequence). The CDR3 has 11 amino acids. The CDR3 region is CASSLVSDLHF. Written as DNA, the CDR3 is TGTGCCAGCAGCTTGGTGTCAGACCTCCACTTT.

The V gene is TRBV6-2 or TRBV6-3, the J gene TRBJ1-2; D is unresolved. Trimming cost V 2 bases and J 9 bases, with 13 bases left between them. This CDR3 has 13 residues. Germline lookup yields CDR1 MNHEY and CDR2 SVGEGT. Written as DNA, the CDR3 is TGTGCCAGCAGTTACACGTCAGACCCCAGCTACACCTTC. The encoded protein is CASSYTSDPSYTF.

The chain recombines TRBV30 with TRBJ2-7; unclear D gene. There are 11 residues in the CDR3. Germline CDR1 is GTSNPN and CDR2 is SVGIG (reference sequence). The ends were cut back, 8 bases at V and 3 bases at J, with 11 bases in the middle. The CDR3, as DNA: TGTGCCCTGGGGATAATCTACGAGCAGTACTTC. Residues: CALGIIYEQYF. The full variable domain, completed using reference TRBV30 and TRBJ2-7, is SQTIHQWPATLVQPVGSPLSLECTVEGTSNPNLYWYRQAAGRGLQLLFYSVGIGQISSEVPQNLSASRPQDRQFILSSKKLLLSDSGFYLCALGIIYEQYFGPGTRLTVT.

CDR3 protein: CASSLRPQETQYF. The DNA of the CDR3 is TGTGCCAGCAGCTTACGCCCCCAGGAGACCCAGTACTTC. J is TRBJ2-5 and V is TRBV7-7; D gene uncertain. Germline loops: CDR1 SSHAT, CDR2 FNYEAQ (reference sequence). The CDR3 totals 13 residues. Trimming removed 2 bases from V and 5 bases from J, with 9 bases in between.

The sample holds one count of this clone. The V call is TRBV7-2, the J call TRBJ2-1, with 7 bases matching TRBD1. This CDR3 contains 14 residues. Germline trimming cut 3 bases from V and 7 bases from J; bases unmatched to any gene: 6. CDR1 and CDR2 from the germline V gene are SGHTA and FQGNSA. CDR3 sequence: CASSFQQGMNEQFF. The CDR3, as DNA: TGTGCCAGCAGCTTCCAACAGGGGATGAATGAGCAGTTCTTC.

The genes are TRBV5-6 and TRBJ2-2; 7 positions match TRBD1. The germline V gene has CDR1 SGHDT and CDR2 YYEEEE. V was clipped by 4 bases and J by 4 bases; unmatched bases: 4. This CDR3 has 14 residues. CDR3 in amino acids: CASSQTGFTGELFF. The CDR3 DNA reads as TGTGCCAGCAGCCAGACAGGGTTCACCGGGGAGCTGTTTTTT.

The chain joins TRBV7-3 to TRBJ2-1; D is perhaps TRBD2 (7 bases). This CDR3 comprises 16 residues. The V and J ends lost 0 bases and 1 base respectively, with 10 bases between them. Germline V CDR1 and CDR2: SGHTA, FQGTGA. DNA of the CDR3: TGTGCCAGCAGCTTAACAGGGGGGGAGTCCTACAATGAGCAGTTCTTC. It yields the protein CASSLTGGESYNEQFF.

The V call is TRBV18, the J call TRBJ1-4; D uncertain. The germline V gene has CDR1 KGHSH and CDR2 LQKENI. The CDR3 spans 14 residues. The germline V and J ends were trimmed by 1 base and 6 bases, with 9 bases remaining between them. The CDR3 DNA reads as TGTGCCAGCTCACCACGTTCAACAGATGAAAAACTGTTTTTT. It codes for CASSPRSTDEKLFF.

The V call is TRBV6-6, the J call TRBJ1-2; no firm D call. V shed 2 bases and J shed 6 bases, with 10 bases lying between them. This CDR3 has 13 residues. From germline, CDR1 is MNHNY and CDR2 SVGAGI (reference sequence). The CDR3 here is CASSYKLVHGYTF. In DNA, the CDR3 is TGTGCCAGCAGTTACAAGCTTGTACATGGCTACACCTTC.